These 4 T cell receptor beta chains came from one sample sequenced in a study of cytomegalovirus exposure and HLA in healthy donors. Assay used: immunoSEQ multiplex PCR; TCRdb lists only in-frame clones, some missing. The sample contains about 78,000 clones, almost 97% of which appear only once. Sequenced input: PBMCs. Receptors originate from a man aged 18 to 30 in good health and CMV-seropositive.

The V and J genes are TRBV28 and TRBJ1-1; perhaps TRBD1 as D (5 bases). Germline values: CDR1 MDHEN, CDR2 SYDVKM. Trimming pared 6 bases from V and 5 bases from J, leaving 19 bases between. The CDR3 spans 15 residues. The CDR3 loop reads CASSPSLGGGTEAFF. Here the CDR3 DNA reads TGTGCCAGCAGCCCAAGTTTGGGGGGAGGGACTGAAGCTTTCTTT.

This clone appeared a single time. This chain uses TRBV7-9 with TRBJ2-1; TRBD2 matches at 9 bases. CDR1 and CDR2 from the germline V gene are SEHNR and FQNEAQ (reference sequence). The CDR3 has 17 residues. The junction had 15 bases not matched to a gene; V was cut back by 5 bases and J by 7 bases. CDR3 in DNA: TGTGCCAGCAGCCCGGGATATTGGGTAGCGGGAGTAAATGAGCAGTTCTTC. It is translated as CASSPGYWVAGVNEQFF.

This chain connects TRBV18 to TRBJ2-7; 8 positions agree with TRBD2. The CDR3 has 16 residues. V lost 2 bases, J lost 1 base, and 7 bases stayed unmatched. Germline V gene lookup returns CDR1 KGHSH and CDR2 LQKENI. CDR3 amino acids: CASSPAGTSVSYEQYF. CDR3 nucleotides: TGTGCCAGCTCACCAGCAGGGACTAGTGTTTCCTACGAGCAGTACTTC.

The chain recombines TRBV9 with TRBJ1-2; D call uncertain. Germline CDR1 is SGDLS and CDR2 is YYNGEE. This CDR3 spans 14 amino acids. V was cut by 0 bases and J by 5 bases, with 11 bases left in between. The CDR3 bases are TGTGCCAGCAGCGTAGGACCCGGGGAGTATGGCTACACCTTC. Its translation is CASSVGPGEYGYTF.